Listed here are 29 T cell receptor beta chains from one sample, sequenced in a study of glioma-infiltrating T cells after dendritic cell vaccination. The protocol was immunoSEQ multiplex PCR, while the TCRdb copy is restricted to in-frame clones and leaves out a portion. The sample holds tens of thousands of clones; over 70% are singletons and the top ten take 2.1%. The source material was blood, sampled before dendritic cell vaccination. The receptors come from a human donor with glioblastoma.

This chain joins TRBV19 and TRBJ2-3, with 9 bases lining up with TRBD2. The V segment lost 5 bases and the J segment 6 bases; nucleotides outside the gene matches: 9. The germline gives CDR1 LNHDA, CDR2 SQIVND (reference sequence). The CDR3 sequence is 15 residues long. The DNA for the CDR3 is TGTGCCAGTAGTGGTCGGCTAGCGGGGAAGGATACGCAGTATTTT. Its protein is CASSGRLAGKDTQYF.

This clone was counted a single time. The chain has TRBV19 and TRBJ1-2; TRBD1 matches at 8 bases. The CDR3 extends over 15 amino acids. The V gene end was trimmed by 3 bases and the J gene end by 6 bases; junction bases not matched to a gene: 9. Germline V gene sequence: CDR1 LNHDA, CDR2 SQIVND (reference sequence). CDR3 sequence reads: CASSIILTGVDGYTF. The CDR3 nucleotides are TGTGCCAGTAGTATCATACTGACAGGGGTGGATGGCTACACCTTC.

This clone was observed a handful of times. The V gene is TRBV4-1, the J gene TRBJ1-2; D unresolved. The length of the CDR3 is 11 residues. V was cut by 6 bases and J by 4 bases, with 6 bases left in between. Germline-derived CDR1 and CDR2 are MGHRA and YSYEKL. The CDR3: CASSYGYGYTF. The CDR3 DNA is TGCGCCAGCAGTTACGGCTATGGCTACACCTTC.

In its sample, this clone was seen a few times. The rearrangement joins TRBV11-3 to TRBJ2-1; 14 bases line up with TRBD2. Losses at the gene ends were 2 bases for V and 1 base for J; bases not matched to a gene: 10. CDR1 is SGHNT and CDR2 is YENEEA in the germline V gene. The CDR3 sequence is 20 residues long. CDR3 sequence reads: CASSLHAGLAGVGSYNEQFF. CDR3 nucleotide sequence: TGTGCCAGCAGCTTACATGCGGGACTAGCGGGAGTAGGTTCCTACAATGAGCAGTTCTTC.

CDR3 residues: CASSLILAGVGTKNIQYF. CDR3 sequence (DNA): TGTGCCAGCAGCTTAATATTAGCGGGAGTCGGAACCAAAAACATTCAGTACTTC. The gene calls are TRBV7-9 and TRBJ2-4, with 9 bases fitting TRBD2. The CDR3 extends over 18 amino acids. V dropped 2 bases and J dropped 2; count of bases not matched to a gene: 10. Germline V CDR1 and CDR2: SEHNR, FQNEAQ (reference sequence).

This clone was observed a handful of times. This chain links TRBV6-6 with TRBJ2-7, with 8 bases matching TRBD1. Per germline, CDR1 MNHNY and CDR2 SVGAGI (reference sequence). The CDR3 spans 12 residues. J gave up 9 bases and V 5 bases, and 6 bases lay outside the gene matches. CDR3 in amino acids: CASSGQGLRQYV. The CDR3 DNA reads TGTGCCAGCAGTGGACAGGGTTTAAGGCAGTACGTC.

The V call is TRBV11-3, the J call TRBJ2-1; TRBD1 might be the D (6 bases). The CDR3 extends over 16 amino acids. Germline CDR1 reads SGHNT; CDR2 reads YENEEA. The V gene lost 1 base and the J gene lost 5 bases, with 15 bases spanning the gap. Written as DNA, the CDR3 is TGTGCCAGCAGCTTAGGAGGGGGAGCCACTCACAATGAGCAGTTCTTC. Its protein is CASSLGGGATHNEQFF.

The sample holds a few counts of this clone. This rearrangement joins TRBV6-5 to TRBJ2-1; 11 bases are a match to TRBD2. CDR1 is MNHEY and CDR2 is SVGAGI in the germline V gene. The ends lost 8 bases at V and 8 bases at J; junction bases unmatched: 11. The CDR3 runs to 15 residues. CDR3 DNA sequence: TGTGCCAGCCAAGCGGCTACTAGCGGGAGCGATGAGCAGTTCTTC. It is translated as CASQAATSGSDEQFF.

The V call is TRBV13, the J call TRBJ2-5; 7 bases are a match to TRBD1. Germline CDR1 reads PRHDT; CDR2 reads FYEKMQ (reference sequence). The CDR3 sequence is 16 residues long. The V gene end was trimmed by 0 bases and the J gene end by 2 bases; junction bases not matched to a gene: 6. The CDR3 sequence: CASSLGPNRGQETQYF. The CDR3 DNA reads TGTGCCAGCAGCTTAGGCCCTAACAGGGGACAAGAGACCCAGTACTTC.

This clone was observed a single time. The V call is TRBV7-9, the J call TRBJ2-5, with 7 bases identical to TRBD1. The CDR3 runs 18 residues. V was clipped by 5 bases and J by 2 bases; unmatched bases: 17. Germline V gene data show CDR1 as SEHNR and CDR2 as FQNEAQ (reference sequence). CDR3 region: CASSPYWMGKDRQETQYF. As DNA, the CDR3 is TGTGCCAGCAGCCCTTATTGGATGGGAAAGGACAGGCAAGAGACCCAGTACTTC.

J is TRBJ2-2 and V is TRBV6-5; the D is unclear. Per the germline V gene, CDR1 is MNHEY and CDR2 is SVGAGI. Trimming took 8 bases from V and 2 from J, leaving 15 bases between them. This CDR3 has 15 amino acids. The CDR3 reads CASSKMSSNTGELFF. Written as DNA, the CDR3 is TGTGCCAGCTCTAAGATGAGTTCAAACACCGGGGAGCTGTTTTTT.

The chain employs TRBV5-1 and TRBJ1-1; 10 bases agree with TRBD1. The CDR3 sequence is 14 residues long. CDR1 is SGHRS, CDR2 YFSETQ, per germline. V shed 4 bases and J 6 bases; nucleotides not matched to a gene: 6. CDR3 coding DNA: TGCGCCAGCAGCGACAGGGGGCTTTCTGCTGAAGCTTTCTTT. This gives the protein CASSDRGLSAEAFF.

This chain connects TRBV5-4 to TRBJ1-2; D is perhaps TRBD1 (5 bases). The CDR3 sequence is 13 residues long. From germline, CDR1 is SGHNT and CDR2 YYREEE (reference sequence). V lost 2 bases to trimming and J lost 2 bases, with 7 bases between them. Here the CDR3 reads CASSFQGNYGYTF. As DNA, the CDR3 is TGTGCCAGCAGCTTCCAGGGAAACTATGGCTACACCTTC.

This clone was detected a few times. The CDR3, as DNA: TGTGCCAGCAGTGAAGAAACAGGGACTGGGGCCAACGTCCTGACTTTC. It specifies CASSEETGTGANVLTF. V is TRBV6-1 and J is TRBJ2-6, with D tentatively TRBD1 (6 bases). CDR1 and CDR2 (germline): MNHNS, SASEGT. The CDR3 covers 16 residues. The germline V and J ends were trimmed by 1 base and 2 bases, with 9 bases remaining between them.

The J gene is TRBJ2-1, the V gene TRBV27, with 9 bases lining up with TRBD1. The germline V gene has CDR1 MNHEY and CDR2 SMNVEV (reference sequence). This CDR3 spans 14 amino acids. J gave up 8 bases and V 5 bases, and 7 bases lay outside the gene matches. CDR3 amino acids: CASSQLGQGYEQFF. In DNA, the CDR3 is TGTGCCAGCAGTCAATTGGGACAGGGTTATGAGCAGTTCTTC.

J is TRBJ1-3 and V is TRBV6-1, with D uncertain. Germline lookup yields CDR1 MNHNS and CDR2 SASEGT. The CDR3 runs 15 residues. V was shortened by 1 base and J by 0 bases, with 7 bases between the two germline ends. CDR3 sequence (DNA): TGTGCCAGCAGTGAAGTGAGGGTCTCTGGAAACACCATATATTTT. Translated, it gives CASSEVRVSGNTIYF.

Notes on this clone: This specimen includes other DNA sequences encoding the same CDR3. The rearrangement links TRBV18 to TRBJ2-7, with TRBD2 matching over 13 bases. J gave up 2 bases and V 3 bases, and 4 bases lay outside the gene matches. The CDR3 spans 16 residues. CDR1 KGHSH and CDR2 LQKENI come from the germline V gene. CDR3 residues: CASSPPGTSGAYEQYF. The CDR3 DNA reads as TGTGCCAGCTCACCTCCCGGGACTAGCGGGGCCTACGAGCAGTACTTC.

V gene TRBV7-2 combines with J gene TRBJ2-1; D is perhaps TRBD2 (6 bases). V was pared by 2 bases and J by 7 bases, with 18 bases between. The CDR3 runs to 16 residues. Germline V gene data show CDR1 as SGHTA and CDR2 as FQGNSA. CDR3 nucleotide sequence: TGTGCCAGCAGCTTACGAGGGACTCCTAAAAATAATGAGCAGTTCTTC. This codes for CASSLRGTPKNNEQFF.

V is TRBV5-4 and J is TRBJ2-2; maybe TRBD1 (5 bases). In germline, CDR1 is SGHNT, CDR2 YYREEE (reference sequence). Trimming took 0 bases from V and 8 from J, leaving 14 bases between them. CDR3 length: 15 amino acids. As DNA, the CDR3 is TGTGCCAGCAGCTTGGAGGGGCTCGGAAGTGGGGAGCTGTTTTTT. This gives the protein CASSLEGLGSGELFF.

This chain joins TRBV6-1 and TRBJ2-7; D is unclear. The CDR3 is made up of 12 amino acids. V dropped 1 base and J dropped 7 bases, with 8 bases sitting between them. Germline V CDR1 and CDR2: MNHNS, SASEGT. The DNA for the CDR3 is TGTGCCAGCAGTGAAGTGGCAGCGGAGCAGTACGTC. Encoded protein: CASSEVAAEQYV.

CDR3 in amino acids: CASSDGGEAGNTIYF. The CDR3 DNA follows: TGTGCCAGCAGTGACGGGGGGGAAGCTGGAAACACCATATATTTT. The V gene is TRBV2, the J gene TRBJ1-3, with D perhaps matching TRBD1 (5 bases). Looked up from germline, CDR1 is SNHLY and CDR2 is FYNNEI. Between the trimmed V and J ends, which lost 3 bases and 2 bases, there was a span of 11 bases. The CDR3 contains 15 residues.

V is TRBV7-2 and J is TRBJ1-5; 7 bases align to TRBD1. Trimming removed 3 bases from V and 5 bases from J; junction bases left unmatched: 4. The CDR3 is made up of 14 amino acids. CDR1 and CDR2 (germline): SGHTA, FQGNSA. The CDR3 protein is CASSLTGIDQPQHF. The DNA for the CDR3 is TGTGCCAGCAGCTTGACAGGGATCGATCAGCCCCAGCATTTT.

This chain uses TRBV11-3 with TRBJ1-5, with D possibly matching TRBD1 (6 bases). Germline V gene data show CDR1 as SGHNT and CDR2 as YENEEA. The CDR3 is 16 amino acids. Between the trimmed V and J ends, which lost 5 bases and 3 bases, there was a span of 17 bases. The CDR3 here is CASSRNGGAINQPQHF. The DNA for the CDR3 is TGTGCCAGCAGCCGAAACGGGGGGGCCATCAATCAGCCCCAGCATTTT. Based on the CDR3 plus reference TRBV11-3 and TRBJ1-5, the full variable domain is EAGVVQSPRYKIIEKKQPVAFWCNPISGHNTLYWYLQNLGQGPELLIRYENEEAVDDSQLPKDRFSAERLKGVDSTLKIQPAELGDSAVYLCASSRNGGAINQPQHFGDGTRLSIL.

The rearrangement joins TRBV5-1 to TRBJ1-2; 10 nucleotides line up with TRBD1. Germline trimming cut 3 bases from V and 8 bases from J; bases unmatched to any gene: 7. Looked up from germline, CDR1 is SGHRS and CDR2 is YFSETQ. CDR3 length: 14 amino acids. The CDR3 region has the DNA TGCGCCAGCAGCTCGACAGGGGGCGAAGGAGGCTACACCTTC. This gives the protein CASSSTGGEGGYTF. Together with reference TRBV5-1 and TRBJ1-2, the CDR3 gives the full variable domain: KAGVTQTPRYLIKTRGQQVTLSCSPISGHRSVSWYQQTPGQGLQFLFEYFSETQRNKGNFPGRFSGRQFSNSRSEMNVSTLELGDSALYLCASSSTGGEGGYTFGSGTRLTVV.

The chain recombines TRBV16 with TRBJ2-1, with TRBD2 matching over 8 bases. Trimming at V came to 1 base and at J to 14 bases, leaving 7 bases not matched to a gene. The CDR3 has 13 amino acids. Germline V gives CDR1 KGHSY, CDR2 FQNENV. In DNA, the CDR3 is TGTGCCAGCAGCCAATTCCCTGGACTAGCTAAGTTCTTC. This codes for CASSQFPGLAKFF.

There are a few counts of this clone. The rearrangement uses TRBV9 and TRBJ2-2; TRBD2 matches 7 bases. Germline CDR1 SGDLS, CDR2 YYNGEE. The CDR3 contains 15 residues. J lost 4 bases, V lost 1 base, and 4 bases had no gene match. CDR3: CASSVLSGATGELFF. DNA for the CDR3: TGTGCCAGCAGCGTATTAAGCGGGGCCACCGGGGAGCTGTTTTTT.

The chain joins TRBV28 to TRBJ2-7, with TRBD1 matching over 8 bases. CDR1 is MDHEN, CDR2 SYDVKM, per germline. With 5 bases clipped from V and 4 bases from J, the junction kept 4 bases outside the gene matches. The CDR3 consists of 13 residues. Here the CDR3 DNA reads TGTGCCAGCAGTCTGGGACAGGATTACGAGCAGTACGTC. Amino acid sequence: CASSLGQDYEQYV.

The chain joins TRBV2 to TRBJ2-3, with 9 positions matching TRBD1. The V segment lost 7 bases and the J segment 11 bases; nucleotides outside the gene matches: 19. Germline V gives CDR1 SNHLY, CDR2 FYNNEI. This CDR3 comprises 16 residues. CDR3 region: CASTISGTGRQGGQYF. CDR3 DNA sequence: TGTGCCAGCACCATATCAGGGACAGGGAGGCAAGGGGGGCAGTATTTT. The variable domain in full, with the rest retrieved from reference TRBV2 and TRBJ2-3, is EPEVTQTPSHQVTQMGQEVILRCVPISNHLYFYWYRQILGQKVEFLVSFYNNEISEKSEIFDDQFSVERPDGSNFTLKIRSTKLEDSAMYFCASTISGTGRQGGQYFGPGTRLTVL.

The chain recombines TRBV29-1 with TRBJ2-2; D call uncertain. The CDR3 is 15 residues long. The V gene's germline CDR1 is SQVTM and CDR2 ANQGSEA. V gave up 4 bases and J gave up 7 bases, with 19 bases separating them. CDR3 bases: TGCAGCGTTGCCTCTAAGGCTGTGCGGAGCGGGGAGCTGTTTTTT. Protein sequence: CSVASKAVRSGELFF.